These T cell receptor beta chains were read from a single sample in a study of shared clonotypes between healthy human individuals. This table comes from immunoSEQ multiplex PCR, and its TCRdb copy is limited to in-frame clones, with some not included. The data hold about 2.1 million clones, with just over 90% observed a single time. The material sequenced was naive CD8+ T cells from PBMCs. All receptors derive from a young man in good health. Some clones in this sample may be carry-over from other donors' samples. The CDR3 runs from the conserved cysteine through the conserved F or W. The D gene is left open where the match is weak. A clone size is listed for some rows: how often the clone was seen (once, few, many), or a class if it is expanded.

V gene,clone size,D gene,J gene,CDR3 protein,CDR3 DNA
TRBV28,NA,NA,TRBJ1-2,CASSTDSIYGYTF,TGTGCCAGCAGTACTGACAGCATCTATGGCTACACCTTC
TRBV7-6,NA,NA,TRBJ2-7,CASSLVEGGEDEQYF,TGTGCCAGCAGCCTGGTGGAGGGGGGGGAGGACGAGCAGTACTTC
TRBV19,NA,TRBD1,TRBJ1-1,CASHFRGRNTEAFF,TGTGCCAGCCACTTCAGGGGGCGGAACACTGAAGCTTTCTTT
TRBV7-9,NA,NA,TRBJ2-5,CASSSTLWGVGETQYF,TGTGCCAGCAGCTCCACCCTTTGGGGGGTAGGAGAGACCCAGTACTTC
TRBV5-1,NA,TRBD2,TRBJ2-1,CASRRLARPVDEQFF,TGCGCCAGCAGACGACTAGCCAGACCTGTGGATGAGCAGTTCTTC
TRBV11-1,NA,NA,TRBJ2-7,CASSPRTYEQYF,TGTGCCAGCAGCCCCCGGACATACGAGCAGTACTTC
TRBV9,NA,NA,TRBJ2-3,CASSVDMADTQYF,TGTGCCAGCAGCGTAGATATGGCAGATACGCAGTATTTT
TRBV7-9,NA,NA,TRBJ1-2,CASSYLTDPGGYTF,TGTGCCAGCAGCTATCTAACCGATCCGGGTGGCTACACCTTC
TRBV27,NA,NA,TRBJ1-1,CASSLMGEGTEAFF,TGTGCCAGCAGTTTGATGGGGGAGGGCACTGAAGCTTTCTTT
TRBV11-2,NA,NA,TRBJ2-2,CASSLVVGELFF,TGTGCCAGCAGCTTAGTTGTCGGGGAGCTGTTTTTT
TRBV19,NA,TRBD2,TRBJ2-1,CASSMLAGAYNEQFF,TGTGCCAGTAGTATGCTAGCGGGGGCCTACAATGAGCAGTTCTTC
TRBV4-1,few,NA,TRBJ1-1,CASSQAEGGNTEAFF,TGCGCCAGCAGCCAGGCGGAGGGGGGGAACACTGAAGCTTTCTTT
TRBV9,NA,NA,TRBJ2-2,CASSERGGELFF,TGTGCCAGCAGCGAGAGGGGCGGGGAGCTGTTTTTT
TRBV7-9,NA,NA,TRBJ1-1,CASTPSGNTEAFF,TGTGCCAGCACCCCTTCGGGAAACACTGAAGCTTTCTTT
TRBV19,NA,TRBD2,TRBJ2-7,CASGLAGSYEQYF,TGTGCCAGTGGGCTAGCGGGTAGCTACGAGCAGTACTTC
TRBV5-4,NA,TRBD2,TRBJ2-7,CASGAGGNYEQYF,TGTGCCAGCGGAGCGGGAGGGAACTACGAGCAGTACTTC
TRBV5-4,NA,NA,TRBJ1-1,CASSPGRGGTEAFF,TGTGCCAGCAGCCCCGGGAGGGGGGGGACTGAAGCTTTCTTT
TRBV28,once,NA,TRBJ1-4,CASSTPAGSVTVQGDEKLFF,TGTGCCAGCAGCACCCCTGCCGGTAGCGTTACCGTACAGGGTGATGAAAAACTGTTTTTT
TRBV7-9,NA,NA,TRBJ2-1,CASSLVRRGPQEQFF,TGTGCCAGCAGCTTAGTGCGGCGAGGGCCCCAGGAGCAGTTCTTC
TRBV5-5,NA,NA,TRBJ1-4,CASSLIRQVGNEKLFF,TGTGCCAGCAGCCTCATAAGACAGGTGGGAAATGAAAAACTGTTTTTT
TRBV19,NA,TRBD2,TRBJ2-1,CASSIVGLAGGPSHEQFF,TGTGCCAGTAGTATAGTCGGACTAGCGGGAGGACCCTCCCATGAGCAGTTCTTC
TRBV5-6,NA,NA,TRBJ1-2,CASSLAIYGYTF,TGTGCCAGCAGCTTGGCTATCTATGGCTACACCTTC
TRBV29-1,NA,TRBD1,TRBJ2-5,CSVEDWTGTQETQYF,TGCAGCGTTGAAGACTGGACAGGGACTCAAGAGACCCAGTACTTC
TRBV30,NA,TRBD1,TRBJ1-1,CAWSAGTGGYDEAFF,TGTGCCTGGAGCGCCGGGACAGGGGGGTATGATGAAGCTTTCTTT
TRBV29-1,NA,NA,TRBJ2-7,CSVERDKPYEQYF,TGCAGCGTTGAGCGGGACAAGCCCTACGAGCAGTACTTC
TRBV15,NA,NA,TRBJ1-4,CATSRGASRREKLFF,TGTGCCACCAGCAGAGGGGCTTCCCGCAGAGAAAAACTGTTTTTT
TRBV6-5,NA,TRBD1,TRBJ2-5,CASRDREETQYF,TGTGCCAGCAGGGACAGGGAAGAGACCCAGTACTTC